The 18 T cell receptor beta chains below come from one sample, sequenced in a study of blood T cell repertoires in COVID-19. Here immunoSEQ multiplex PCR was the method, and the copy in TCRdb shows in-frame clones only, minus some. The sample includes some 100,000 clones, almost 85% of them seen just once. The sequenced sample consisted of peripheral blood. These receptors originate from a man aged 50 to 60 with active or convalescent COVID-19.

The V call is TRBV10-2, the J call TRBJ2-4; 7 bases line up with TRBD2. The trim removed 6 bases at V and 8 bases at J, leaving 1 base unmatched. This CDR3 has 11 amino acids. The germline gives CDR1 WSHSY, CDR2 SAAADI. CDR3 coding DNA: TGCGCCAGCAGGGGGAGGGACATTCAGTACTTC. Protein sequence: CASRGRDIQYF.

The V gene is TRBV2, the J gene TRBJ1-5; 8 positions match TRBD1. The CDR3 has 16 residues. CDR1 is SNHLY, CDR2 FYNNEI, per germline. Trimming removed 5 bases from V and 4 bases from J; junction bases left unmatched: 10. For the CDR3, the DNA is TGTGCCAGCAGTCAACAGGGGGTTACACTAAATCAGCCCCAGCATTTT. Amino acids: CASSQQGVTLNQPQHF.

The CDR3 protein is CASSSSTDTQYF. In DNA form, the CDR3 reads TGTGCCAGCAGTTCTAGCACAGATACGCAGTATTTT. This chain links TRBV6-6 with TRBJ2-3; D is uncertain. Germline loops: CDR1 MNHNY, CDR2 SVGAGI (reference sequence). There are 12 residues in the CDR3. Between the trimmed V and J ends, which lost 4 bases and 0 bases, there was a span of 2 bases.

The chain has TRBV25-1 and TRBJ1-5; 12 bases fit TRBD1. Germline V gene lookup returns CDR1 MGHDK and CDR2 SYGVNS. This CDR3 has 15 amino acids. V lost 6 bases, J lost 7 bases, and 7 bases stayed unmatched. The CDR3 loop is CASSPGQGAWQPQHF. CDR3 coding DNA: TGTGCCAGCAGCCCGGGACAGGGGGCTTGGCAGCCCCAGCATTTT.

This chain connects TRBV4-3 to TRBJ1-2; perhaps TRBD1 as D (5 bases). The CDR3 runs 19 residues. Germline values: CDR1 LGHNA, CDR2 YSLEER. Deletions cut 0 bases from V and 8 bases from J, with 28 bases between. The CDR3 DNA follows: TGCGCCAGCAGCCAAGATCGAACGGCAGCCAGGGCCGGGTTATGGGGCTACACCTTC. This translates into CASSQDRTAARAGLWGYTF.

V is TRBV5-8 and J is TRBJ2-2; TRBD2 aligns across 7 bases. Germline V gene lookup returns CDR1 SGHTS and CDR2 YDEGEE. The CDR3 is 16 residues long. With 1 base clipped from V and 1 base from J, the junction kept 4 bases outside the gene matches. Here the CDR3 DNA reads TGTGCCAGCAGCTTGTGGGAGGGATTGAACACCGGGGAGCTGTTTTTT. Translated: CASSLWEGLNTGELFF.

V and J are TRBV5-4 and TRBJ2-3; TRBD2 matches 11 bases. The CDR3 is made up of 16 amino acids. Germline V gene data show CDR1 as SGHNT and CDR2 as YYREEE (reference sequence). The V and J ends lost 0 bases and 6 bases, in that order; junction bases with no gene match: 6. The CDR3 loop is CASSLAGGLAVDTQYF. CDR3 sequence (DNA): TGTGCCAGCAGCTTGGCCGGGGGACTAGCGGTTGATACGCAGTATTTT.

This clone was counted a single time. J is TRBJ2-3 and V is TRBV6-4, with 10 bases matching TRBD2. Germline lookup yields CDR1 MRHNA and CDR2 SNTAGT. Germline trimming cut 4 bases from V and 6 bases from J; bases unmatched to any gene: 10. There are 16 residues in the CDR3. The CDR3 is CASSGTKRGGLDTQYF. CDR3 nucleotides: TGTGCCAGCAGTGGGACTAAGCGGGGGGGCCTCGATACGCAGTATTTT.

The chain recombines TRBV28 with TRBJ2-7; 8 bases fit TRBD1. Unmatched junction bases numbered 7, after V lost 3 bases and J lost 6 bases. This CDR3 contains 14 residues. CDR1 and CDR2 from the germline V gene are MDHEN and SYDVKM. CDR3 loop: CASSFPDRAGEQYF. CDR3 in DNA: TGTGCCAGCAGTTTCCCGGACAGGGCGGGCGAGCAGTACTTC.

This chain joins TRBV28 and TRBJ2-1, with no clear D. Trimming took 2 bases from V and 16 from J, leaving 18 bases between them. CDR3 length: 13 amino acids. The germline V gene encodes CDR1 MDHEN and CDR2 SYDVKM. CDR3 protein: CASSLGSRSRPFF. In DNA form, the CDR3 reads TGTGCCAGCAGTTTAGGGTCCAGGTCCCGGCCCTTCTTC.

This clone was observed a handful of times. V is TRBV9 and J is TRBJ2-1, with D hard to call. The CDR3 is 15 amino acids. Trimming removed 3 bases from V and 0 bases from J, with 10 bases in between. The V gene's germline CDR1 is SGDLS and CDR2 YYNGEE. The CDR3 protein is CASSATPSSYNEQFF. In DNA form, the CDR3 reads TGTGCCAGCAGCGCGACTCCTAGCTCCTACAATGAGCAGTTCTTC.

This clone occurred once. CDR3 nucleotide sequence: TGTGCCAGCAGCTTAGGGGAGGACGGATCTTATTCACCCCTCCACTTT. Translation: CASSLGEDGSYSPLHF. This chain links TRBV7-6 with TRBJ1-6; no reliable D call. The CDR3 length is 16 residues. Germline V gene data show CDR1 as SGHVS and CDR2 as FNYEAQ. V lost 1 base to trimming and J lost 8 bases, with 15 bases between them.

The chain employs TRBV6-4 and TRBJ1-4, with D hard to call. V was pared by 10 bases and J by 10 bases, with 16 bases between. The germline CDR1 and CDR2 sequences are MRHNA and SNTAGT. The CDR3 has 12 amino acids. CDR3 loop: CATRSTAGKLFF. The DNA of the CDR3 is TGTGCCACAAGAAGCACCGCGGGAAAACTGTTTTTT.

The chain joins TRBV7-9 to TRBJ1-6; 10 bases align to TRBD1. CDR1 SEHNR and CDR2 FQNEAQ come from the germline V gene (reference sequence). The J segment lost 1 base and the V segment lost 3 bases, leaving 3 bases of the junction unmatched. The CDR3 covers 17 residues. This chain's CDR3 is CASSLGQGRSYNSPLHF. For the CDR3, the DNA is TGTGCCAGCAGCTTGGGACAGGGGAGATCCTATAATTCACCCCTCCACTTT. The variable domain in full, with the rest retrieved from reference TRBV7-9 and TRBJ1-6, is DTGVSQNPRHKITKRGQNVTFRCDPISEHNRLYWYRQTLGQGPEFLTYFQNEAQLEKSRLLSDRFSAERPKGSFSTLEIQRTEQGDSAMYLCASSLGQGRSYNSPLHFGNGTRLTVT.

The chain combines TRBV4-1 with TRBJ2-2; 11 bases fit TRBD1. Germline assignment: CDR1 MGHRA and CDR2 YSYEKL. V trimming: 2 bases; J trimming: 5 bases; junction bases outside the gene matches: 7. There are 17 residues in the CDR3. CDR3 region: CASSQYRTGGETGELFF. For the CDR3, the DNA is TGCGCCAGCAGCCAATACCGGACAGGGGGCGAAACCGGGGAGCTGTTTTTT.

The chain recombines TRBV19 with TRBJ1-6; possibly TRBD1 for D (6 bases). There are 16 residues in the CDR3. CDR1 is LNHDA and CDR2 is SQIVND in the germline V gene (reference sequence). Trimming removed 4 bases from V and 4 bases from J, with 14 bases in between. DNA for the CDR3: TGTGCCAGTAGTACCGGACAGTCGCCTTATAATTCACCCCTCCACTTT. Its protein is CASSTGQSPYNSPLHF.

The chain couples TRBV10-3 to TRBJ2-3, with 8 bases matching TRBD1. V was clipped by 10 bases and J by 3 bases; unmatched bases: 18. The CDR3 runs 17 residues. Per germline, CDR1 ENHRY and CDR2 SYGVKD. CDR3 in amino acids: CATTGQAFKEWTDTQYF. The DNA for the CDR3 is TGTGCCACCACGGGACAGGCCTTCAAAGAATGGACAGATACGCAGTATTTT.

In this sample, this clone turned up a few times. This rearrangement joins TRBV7-2 to TRBJ1-5; possibly TRBD1 for D (6 bases). CDR1 is SGHTA and CDR2 is FQGNSA in the germline V gene. The V end lost 4 bases, the J end lost 1 base, and 8 bases lay between the germline ends. This CDR3 has 14 residues. The CDR3: CASSSGQSNQPQHF. The CDR3 bases are TGTGCCAGCAGCTCAGGACAGAGCAATCAGCCCCAGCATTTT. Supplemented by reference TRBV7-2 and TRBJ1-5, the full variable domain reads GAGVSQSPSNKVTEKGKDVELRCDPISGHTALYWYRQSLGQGLEFLIYFQGNSAPDKSGLPSDRFSAERTGGSVSTLTIQRTQQEDSAVYLCASSSGQSNQPQHFGDGTRLSIL.